These 14 T cell receptor beta chains originate from one sample sequenced in a study of early T cells in non-severe SARS-CoV-2 infection. TCRdb analysed the 5' RACE reads with MiXCR anew, one entry per CDR3 protein. The profile shows over 50,000 distinct CDR3 sequences, roughly 8% of them singletons. The specimen sequenced was whole blood. The receptor set was obtained from an adult who was a healthcare worker with PCR-confirmed SARS-CoV-2 infection or an uninfected control (not recorded which).

V gene TRBV29-1 combines with J gene TRBJ2-3; no clear D gene. The CDR3 has 13 residues. Germline CDR1 SQVTM, CDR2 ANQGSEA. The germline V and J ends were trimmed by 4 bases and 4 bases, with 12 bases remaining between them. Here the CDR3 DNA reads TGCAGCGTTGCCCAGACGAATCCAGATACGCAGTATTTT. Protein product: CSVAQTNPDTQYF.

This clonotype was detected a few times. J is TRBJ2-1 and V is TRBV20-1, with 7 nucleotides matching TRBD2. The germline gives CDR1 DFQATT, CDR2 SNEGSKA (reference sequence). The CDR3 contains 14 residues. V was pared by 3 bases and J by 0 bases, with 2 bases of the junction left unmatched. CDR3 protein: CSASSGFSYNEQFF. The CDR3 nucleotides read TGCAGTGCTAGTAGCGGGTTCTCCTACAATGAGCAGTTCTTC.

In regard to this clonotype: Since a much larger clone is just one base distant, this may be a read error. The chain is built from TRBV12-3 or TRBV12-4 and TRBJ1-2; D is unresolved. The CDR3 spans 13 residues. With 6 bases removed from V and 0 bases from J, the gap between germline ends came to 8 bases. The CDR3 protein is CASSSKPNYGYTF. The CDR3 DNA reads TGTGCCAGCAGCTCAAAACCTAACTATGGCTACACCTTC.

V is TRBV5-1 and J is TRBJ2-1; D could derive from TRBD1 or TRBD2 (5 bases each). Germline V gene lookup returns CDR1 SGHRS and CDR2 YFSETQ. The CDR3 totals 15 residues. The V gene lost 0 bases and the J gene lost 4 bases, with 11 bases spanning the gap. The CDR3 nucleotides read TGCGCCAGCAGCTTGGGAGGGGAAGGTTACAATGAGCAGTTCTTC. Residues: CASSLGGEGYNEQFF.

This clonotype was seen many times. V usage is TRBV19 and J usage is TRBJ1-2; no clear D gene. Looked up from germline, CDR1 is LNHDA and CDR2 is SQIVND (reference sequence). The CDR3 has 12 amino acids. Trimming pared 4 bases from V and 8 bases from J, leaving 11 bases between. The chain's CDR3 is CASSTVGLGYTF. The CDR3 nucleotides read TGTGCCAGTAGTACCGTCGGTCTGGGCTACACCTTC.

In this sample, this clonotype turned up a few times. The chain is built from TRBV6-1 and TRBJ1-5; D is perhaps TRBD1 (6 bases). The CDR3 totals 12 residues. The V end lost 7 bases, the J end lost 6 bases, and 10 bases lay between the germline ends. The germline V gene encodes CDR1 MNHNS and CDR2 SASEGT. The CDR3 spells CASKGGLQPQHF. CDR3 sequence (DNA): TGTGCCAGCAAGGGGGGGCTTCAGCCCCAGCATTTT.

This sequence joins TRBV4-1 and TRBJ2-7; 8 nucleotides agree with TRBD2. Germline CDR1 and CDR2: MGHRA and YSYEKL. The CDR3 consists of 20 residues. Losses at the gene ends were 2 bases for V and 4 bases for J; bases not matched to a gene: 22. The CDR3 bases are TGCGCCAGCAGCCAAAGTATGGCGGGAGGCCAGAAAGGGATCTCTTACGAGCAGTACTTC. It codes for CASSQSMAGGQKGISYEQYF.

This clonotype was recorded a few times. The rearrangement links TRBV7-9 to TRBJ2-2; D unclear. The CDR3 extends over 16 amino acids. CDR1 SEHNR and CDR2 FQNEAQ come from the germline V gene (reference sequence). Trimming pared 11 bases from V and 0 bases from J, leaving 19 bases between. CDR3 sequence (DNA): TGTGCCTCCAGGCGGCGGACGGATTCGAACACCGGGGAGCTGTTTTTT. Translation: CASRRRTDSNTGELFF.

The table lists this clonotype with many counts. CDR3 DNA: TGCAGTGCTAGAGGCAGGGATGGGAACGAGCAGTACTTC. Translated, it gives CSARGRDGNEQYF. The V call is TRBV20-1, the J call TRBJ2-7; maybe TRBD1 (5 bases). The V gene's germline CDR1 is DFQATT and CDR2 SNEGSKA (reference sequence). Between the trimmed V and J ends, which lost 1 base and 5 bases, there was a span of 12 bases. CDR3 length: 13 residues.

This clonotype has just a few counts. The gene calls are TRBV5-1 and TRBJ2-1, with a possible D match to TRBD2 (6 bases). CDR1 is SGHRS, CDR2 YFSETQ, per germline. The CDR3 has 16 amino acids. V dropped 2 bases and J dropped 8 bases, with 20 bases sitting between them. Here the CDR3 reads CASSFGGGTVGYEQFF. CDR3 DNA: TGCGCCAGCAGCTTTGGTGGCGGGACCGTGGGTTATGAGCAGTTCTTC.

This clonotype was observed a few times. The chain joins TRBV7-9 to TRBJ2-3; 7 bases line up with TRBD1. This CDR3 is 16 amino acids long. Germline CDR1 reads SEHNR; CDR2 reads FQNEAQ (reference sequence). Trimming removed 8 bases from V and 4 bases from J; junction bases left unmatched: 15. The CDR3 nucleotides read TGTGCCAGCTCCCAATCCTCCAGGGGGAACGCAGATACGCAGTATTTT. Protein: CASSQSSRGNADTQYF.

The chain has TRBV7-6 and TRBJ2-2; either TRBD1 or TRBD2 may supply D (5 bases each). The germline V and J ends were trimmed by 1 base and 0 bases, with 9 bases remaining between them. The CDR3 has 16 amino acids. Germline lookup yields CDR1 SGHVS and CDR2 FNYEAQ. The CDR3 DNA sequence: TGTGCCAGCAGCTTAGTAAGAGGGGCGAACACCGGGGAGCTGTTTTTT. Translating it yields CASSLVRGANTGELFF.

This clonotype was detected a few times. The chain joins TRBV9 to TRBJ2-5; D remains unclear. V was shortened by 0 bases and J by 1 base, with 7 bases between the two germline ends. The CDR3 is 14 amino acids. Germline-derived CDR1 and CDR2 are SGDLS and YYNGEE. Here the CDR3 reads CASSVDYSQETQYF. The CDR3 coding sequence is TGTGCCAGCAGCGTAGACTACAGCCAAGAGACCCAGTACTTC.

This clonotype was observed a few times. V usage is TRBV5-1 and J usage is TRBJ1-2; no definite D call. CDR1 and CDR2 from the germline V gene are SGHRS and YFSETQ. The length of the CDR3 is 13 residues. Between the trimmed V and J ends, which lost 0 bases and 2 bases, there was a span of 5 bases. The CDR3 nucleotides are TGCGCCAGCAGCTTGGGGCCCAACTATGGCTACACCTTC. This translates into CASSLGPNYGYTF.